The 7 T cell receptor beta chains reported below all come from one sample, sequenced in a study of CD8+ T cells in alopecia areata. Treatment denoted: oral pan-JAK inhibitor, 5-10 mg twice daily. It was cDNA, reverse transcribed from extracted RNA, that served as the sequencing template. Sequenced by immunoSEQ multiplex PCR; TCRdb stores in-frame clones only, minus some. The sample lists roughly 200,000 clones, approximately 45% occurring once. This material consisted of CD4+ T cells sorted from blood, taken around week 36, from a patient treated with tofacitinib. These TCRs come from a human donor with alopecia areata.

This clone occurred a few times. This chain joins TRBV11-1 and TRBJ2-7; D is undetermined. CDR1 and CDR2 (germline): SGHAT, FQDESV (reference sequence). The CDR3 runs to 14 residues. V lost 5 bases, J lost 3 bases, and 14 bases lay in between. The DNA of the CDR3 is TGTGCCAGCAGCAGCGCCGTTTCCGGCTACGAGCAGTACTTC. The encoded protein is CASSSAVSGYEQYF.

This clone was detected only once. The genes are TRBV5-4 and TRBJ2-7; D unclear. The CDR3 contains 14 residues. Germline-derived CDR1 and CDR2 are SGHNT and YYREEE (reference sequence). The V gene lost 0 bases and the J gene lost 7 bases, with 14 bases spanning the gap. The CDR3 DNA is TGTGCCAGCAGCTTGGAAGCCAGCTCAGAGGAGCAGTACTTC. It yields the protein CASSLEASSEEQYF. The entire variable domain, with the rest obtained from reference TRBV5-4 and TRBJ2-7, is as follows: ETGVTQSPTHLIKTRGQQVTLRCSSQSGHNTVSWYQQALGQGPQFIFQYYREEENGRGNFPPRFSGLQFPNYSSELNVNALELDDSALYLCASSLEASSEEQYFGPGTRLTVT.

The table lists this clone with a few counts. This chain connects TRBV10-3 to TRBJ2-2; 7 nucleotides agree with TRBD1. J was trimmed by 4 bases and V by 6 bases; bases with no gene match: 8. The CDR3 length is 15 residues. Germline V gives CDR1 ENHRY, CDR2 SYGVKD. The DNA for the CDR3 is TGTGCCATCAGCGCGAGTCAGGGGGTCACCGGGGAGCTGTTTTTT. This codes for CAISASQGVTGELFF.

Many counts were recorded for this clone. This chain uses TRBV29-1 with TRBJ2-3, with D perhaps matching TRBD2 (7 bases). The CDR3 is 17 residues long. The ends were cut back, 0 bases at V and 3 bases at J, with 19 bases in the middle. Germline lookup yields CDR1 SQVTM and CDR2 ANQGSEA. The CDR3 DNA sequence: TGCAGCGTTGAAGATTACGGCGGGAGAGGGGGGACAGATACGCAGTATTTT. Protein: CSVEDYGGRGGTDTQYF.

This chain joins TRBV5-1 and TRBJ1-2; D is unresolved. The CDR3 runs to 14 residues. Germline CDR1 reads SGHRS; CDR2 reads YFSETQ. The ends were cut back, 4 bases at V and 7 bases at J, with 17 bases in the middle. In nucleotides, the CDR3 is TGCGCCAGCAGCAAACCTAGCGGGGAAATTGGCTACACCTTC. Translating it yields CASSKPSGEIGYTF. Drawing the rest from reference TRBV5-1 and TRBJ1-2, the complete variable domain is KAGVTQTPRYLIKTRGQQVTLSCSPISGHRSVSWYQQTPGQGLQFLFEYFSETQRNKGNFPGRFSGRQFSNSRSEMNVSTLELGDSALYLCASSKPSGEIGYTFGSGTRLTVV.

This clone turned up a few times. This chain joins TRBV29-1 and TRBJ2-3; tentatively, D is TRBD1 (5 bases). Germline CDR1 reads SQVTM; CDR2 reads ANQGSEA. V lost 7 bases to trimming and J lost 0 bases, with 11 bases between them. This CDR3 region has 13 residues. CDR3 residues: CSGQSASTDTQYF. CDR3 sequence (DNA): TGCAGCGGACAGAGCGCTAGCACAGATACGCAGTATTTT.

This chain joins TRBV5-1 and TRBJ1-5; D may be TRBD1 (5 bases). Per the germline V gene, CDR1 is SGHRS and CDR2 is YFSETQ. This CDR3 comprises 15 residues. The V and J ends lost 2 bases and 0 bases respectively, with 9 bases between them. This chain's CDR3 is CASSFGGDSNQPQHF. For the CDR3, the DNA is TGCGCCAGCAGCTTCGGAGGGGATAGCAATCAGCCCCAGCATTTT.